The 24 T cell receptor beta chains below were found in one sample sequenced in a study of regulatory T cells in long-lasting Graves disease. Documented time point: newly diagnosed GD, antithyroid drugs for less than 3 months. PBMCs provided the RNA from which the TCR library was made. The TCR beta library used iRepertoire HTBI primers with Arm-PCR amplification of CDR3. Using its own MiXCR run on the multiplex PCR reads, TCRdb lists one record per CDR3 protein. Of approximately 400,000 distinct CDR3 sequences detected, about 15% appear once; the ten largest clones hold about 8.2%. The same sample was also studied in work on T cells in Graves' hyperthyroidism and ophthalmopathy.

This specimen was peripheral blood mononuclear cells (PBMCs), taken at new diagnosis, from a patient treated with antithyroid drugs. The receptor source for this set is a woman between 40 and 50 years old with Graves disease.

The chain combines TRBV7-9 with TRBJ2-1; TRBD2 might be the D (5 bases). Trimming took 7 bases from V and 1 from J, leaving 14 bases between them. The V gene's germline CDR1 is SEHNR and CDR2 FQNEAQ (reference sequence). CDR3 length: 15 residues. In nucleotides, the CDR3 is TGTGCCAGCAACGCCACATGGGAGTCCTACAATGAGCAGTTCTTC. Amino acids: CASNATWESYNEQFF.

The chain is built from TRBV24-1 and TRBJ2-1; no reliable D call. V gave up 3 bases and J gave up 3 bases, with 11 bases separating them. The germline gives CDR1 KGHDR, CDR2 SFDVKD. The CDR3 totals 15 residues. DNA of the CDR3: TGTGCCACCAGTGATGCCAGAAAAAACTACAATGAGCAGTTCTTC. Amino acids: CATSDARKNYNEQFF.

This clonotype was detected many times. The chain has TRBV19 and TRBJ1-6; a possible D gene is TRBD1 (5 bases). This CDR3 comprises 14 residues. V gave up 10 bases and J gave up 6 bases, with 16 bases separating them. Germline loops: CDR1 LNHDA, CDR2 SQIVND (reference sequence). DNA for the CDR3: TGTGCCACCCGGCGCCGGGACGGTAATTCACCCCTCCACTTT. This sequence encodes CATRRRDGNSPLHF.

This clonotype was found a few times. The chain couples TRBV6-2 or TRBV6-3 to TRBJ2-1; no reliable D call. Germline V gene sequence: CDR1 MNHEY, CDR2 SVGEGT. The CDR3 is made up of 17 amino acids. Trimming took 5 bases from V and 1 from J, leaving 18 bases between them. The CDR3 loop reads CASSPQPPGRSYNEQFF. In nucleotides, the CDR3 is TGTGCCAGCAGTCCACAACCCCCGGGTCGGTCCTACAATGAGCAGTTCTTC.

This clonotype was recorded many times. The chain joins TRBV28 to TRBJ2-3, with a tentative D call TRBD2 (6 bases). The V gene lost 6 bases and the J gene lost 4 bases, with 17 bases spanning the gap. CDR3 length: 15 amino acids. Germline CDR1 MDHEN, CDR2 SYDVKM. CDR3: CASREGTPPPDTQYF. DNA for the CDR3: TGTGCCAGCAGGGAGGGGACCCCTCCTCCAGATACGCAGTATTTT.

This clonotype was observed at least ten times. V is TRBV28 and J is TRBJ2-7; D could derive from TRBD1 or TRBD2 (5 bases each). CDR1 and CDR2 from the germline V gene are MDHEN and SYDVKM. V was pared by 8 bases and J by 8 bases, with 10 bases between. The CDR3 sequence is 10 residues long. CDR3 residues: CASGTSKQYF. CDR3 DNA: TGTGCCAGCGGGACGTCGAAGCAGTACTTC.

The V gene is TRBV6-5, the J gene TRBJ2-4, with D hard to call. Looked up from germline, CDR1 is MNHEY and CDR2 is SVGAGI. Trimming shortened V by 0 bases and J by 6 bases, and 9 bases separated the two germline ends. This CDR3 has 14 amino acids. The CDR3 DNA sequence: TGTGCCAGCAGTTACTCTGGCTACAGAAACATTCAGTACTTC. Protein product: CASSYSGYRNIQYF.

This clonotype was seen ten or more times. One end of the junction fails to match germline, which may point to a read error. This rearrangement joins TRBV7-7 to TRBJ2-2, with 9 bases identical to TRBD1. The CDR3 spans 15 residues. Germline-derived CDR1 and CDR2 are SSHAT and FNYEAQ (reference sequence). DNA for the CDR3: TGTGCTAGCAGCTCGCGGACAGGGGACACCGGGGAGCTGTTTTTT. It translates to CASSSRTGDTGELFF.

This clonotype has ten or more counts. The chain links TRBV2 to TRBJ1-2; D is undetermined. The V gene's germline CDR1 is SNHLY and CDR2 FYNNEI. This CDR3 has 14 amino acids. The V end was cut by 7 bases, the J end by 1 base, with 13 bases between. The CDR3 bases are TGTGCCAGCACCCGACATGGGGATAACTATGGCTACACCTTC. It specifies CASTRHGDNYGYTF.

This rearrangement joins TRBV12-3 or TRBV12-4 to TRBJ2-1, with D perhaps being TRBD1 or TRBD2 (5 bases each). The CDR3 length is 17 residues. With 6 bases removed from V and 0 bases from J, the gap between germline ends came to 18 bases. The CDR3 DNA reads TGTGCCAGCAGATCTGGGACCCGAAGGAGCTCCTACAATGAGCAGTTCTTC. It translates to CASRSGTRRSSYNEQFF.

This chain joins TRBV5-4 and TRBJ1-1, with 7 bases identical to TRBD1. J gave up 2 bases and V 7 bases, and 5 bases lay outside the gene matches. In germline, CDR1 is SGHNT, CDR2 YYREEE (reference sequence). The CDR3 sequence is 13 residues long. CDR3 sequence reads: CASHGQANTEAFF. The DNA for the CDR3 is TGTGCCAGCCACGGACAGGCTAACACTGAAGCTTTCTTT.

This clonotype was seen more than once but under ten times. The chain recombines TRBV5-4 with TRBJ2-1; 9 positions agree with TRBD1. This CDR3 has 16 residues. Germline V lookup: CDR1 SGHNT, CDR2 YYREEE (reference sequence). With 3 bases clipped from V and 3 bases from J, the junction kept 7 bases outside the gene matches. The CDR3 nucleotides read TGTGCCAGCAGCTGGGCGGGACAGGGTAACTACAATGAGCAGTTCTTC. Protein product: CASSWAGQGNYNEQFF.

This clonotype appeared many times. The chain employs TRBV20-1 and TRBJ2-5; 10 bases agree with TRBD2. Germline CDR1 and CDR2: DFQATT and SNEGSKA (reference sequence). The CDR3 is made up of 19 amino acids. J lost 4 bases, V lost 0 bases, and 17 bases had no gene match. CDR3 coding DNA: TGCAGTGCTAGAGACGAGGGGCTAGCGGGAGAAGCGGTTGGAGAGACCCAGTACTTC. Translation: CSARDEGLAGEAVGETQYF.

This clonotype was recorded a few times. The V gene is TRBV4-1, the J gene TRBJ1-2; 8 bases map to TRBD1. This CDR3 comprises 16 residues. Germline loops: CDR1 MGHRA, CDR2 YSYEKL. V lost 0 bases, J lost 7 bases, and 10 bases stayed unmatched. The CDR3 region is CASSQDPRTGLSGYTF. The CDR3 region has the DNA TGCGCCAGCAGCCAAGATCCTAGGACAGGGTTAAGTGGCTACACCTTC.

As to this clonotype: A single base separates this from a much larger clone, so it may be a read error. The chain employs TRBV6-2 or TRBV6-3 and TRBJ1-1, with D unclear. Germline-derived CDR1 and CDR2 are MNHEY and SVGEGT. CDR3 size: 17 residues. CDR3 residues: CACSYSAPRLMNTEAFF. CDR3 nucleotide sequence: TGTGCCTGCAGTTACTCGGCGCCGCGACTCATGAACACTGAAGCTTTCTTT.

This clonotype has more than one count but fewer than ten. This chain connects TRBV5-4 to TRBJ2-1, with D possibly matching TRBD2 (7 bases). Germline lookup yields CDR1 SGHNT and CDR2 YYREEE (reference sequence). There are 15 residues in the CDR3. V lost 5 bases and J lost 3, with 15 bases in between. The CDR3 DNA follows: TGTGCCAGCAGGAAAGGGGGGGCAGGCTACAATGAGCAGTTCTTC. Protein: CASRKGGAGYNEQFF.

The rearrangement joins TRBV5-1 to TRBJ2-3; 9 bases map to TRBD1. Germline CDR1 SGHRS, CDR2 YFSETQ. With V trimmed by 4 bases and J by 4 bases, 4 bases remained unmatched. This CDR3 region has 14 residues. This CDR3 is CASSNTGGADTQYF. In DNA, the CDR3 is TGCGCCAGCAGCAACACAGGGGGCGCAGATACGCAGTATTTT.

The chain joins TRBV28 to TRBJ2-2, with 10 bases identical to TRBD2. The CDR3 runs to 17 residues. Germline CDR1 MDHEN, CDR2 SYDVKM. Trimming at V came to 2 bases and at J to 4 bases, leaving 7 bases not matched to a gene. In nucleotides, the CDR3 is TGTGCCAGCAGTTTAAGCGCGGCTAGCGGGGGCACCGGGGAGCTGTTTTTT. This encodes CASSLSAASGGTGELFF. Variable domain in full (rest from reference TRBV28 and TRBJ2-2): DVKVTQSSRYLVKRTGEKVFLECVQDMDHENMFWYRQDPGLGLRLIYFSYDVKMKEKGDIPEGYSVSREKKERFSLILESASTNQTSMYLCASSLSAASGGTGELFFGEGSRLTVL.

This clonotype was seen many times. As DNA, the CDR3 is TGTGCCAGCAGTTTGACGGTAGGGGGCTACGAGCAGTACTTC. Amino acids: CASSLTVGGYEQYF. V and J are TRBV27 and TRBJ2-7; possibly TRBD1 for D (6 bases). V lost 3 bases to trimming and J lost 3 bases, with 12 bases between them. This CDR3 is built from 14 residues. Germline CDR1 and CDR2: MNHEY and SMNVEV (reference sequence).

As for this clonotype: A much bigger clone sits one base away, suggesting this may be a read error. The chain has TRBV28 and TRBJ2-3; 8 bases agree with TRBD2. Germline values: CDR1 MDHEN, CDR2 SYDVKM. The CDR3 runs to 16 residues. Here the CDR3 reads CASRKAGVQASDTRYF. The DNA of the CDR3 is TGTGCCAGCAGGAAAGCGGGGGTACAGGCATCAGATACGCGGTATTTT.

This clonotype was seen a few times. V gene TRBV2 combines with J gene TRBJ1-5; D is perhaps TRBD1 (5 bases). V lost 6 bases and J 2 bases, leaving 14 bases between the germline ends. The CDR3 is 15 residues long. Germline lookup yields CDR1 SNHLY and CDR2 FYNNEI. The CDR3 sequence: CASRSGEGGNQPQHF. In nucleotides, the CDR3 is TGTGCCAGCAGATCGGGGGAAGGCGGCAATCAGCCCCAGCATTTT. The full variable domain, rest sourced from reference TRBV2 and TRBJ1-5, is EPEVTQTPSHQVTQMGQEVILRCVPISNHLYFYWYRQILGQKVEFLVSFYNNEISEKSEIFDDQFSVERPDGSNFTLKIRSTKLEDSAMYFCASRSGEGGNQPQHFGDGTRLSIL.

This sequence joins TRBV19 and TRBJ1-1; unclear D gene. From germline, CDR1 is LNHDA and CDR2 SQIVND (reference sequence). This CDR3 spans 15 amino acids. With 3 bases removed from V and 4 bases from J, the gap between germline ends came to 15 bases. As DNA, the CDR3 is TGTGCCAGTAGTATGGTTTTGGGAAGTCGCACTGAAGCTTTCTTT. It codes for CASSMVLGSRTEAFF.

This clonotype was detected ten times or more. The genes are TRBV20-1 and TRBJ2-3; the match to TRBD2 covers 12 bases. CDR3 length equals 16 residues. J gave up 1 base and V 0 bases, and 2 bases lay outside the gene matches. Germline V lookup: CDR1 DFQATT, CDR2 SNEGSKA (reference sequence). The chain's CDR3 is CSARDRLAGGTDTQYF. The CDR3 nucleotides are TGCAGTGCTAGAGATCGACTAGCGGGAGGCACAGATACGCAGTATTTT.

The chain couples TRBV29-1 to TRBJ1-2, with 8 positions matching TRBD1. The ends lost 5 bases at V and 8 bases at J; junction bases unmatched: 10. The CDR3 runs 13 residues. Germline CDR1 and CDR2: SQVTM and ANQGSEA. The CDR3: CSVMTGESNGYTF. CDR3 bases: TGCAGCGTTATGACAGGGGAGTCGAACGGCTACACCTTC.